This entry lists 32 T cell receptor beta chains sequenced from one sample in a study of Ad26.COV2.S vaccination and SARS-CoV-2 variants. As to treatment: over 15 received Ad26.COV2.S at low or high dose, single or two shots; about 5 received placebo; per-sample allocation not given. The samples date from day 63 after the first vaccine or placebo injection. Some clones are missing from TCRdb's copy, which holds only in-frame ones; the method was immunoSEQ multiplex PCR. The sample carries roughly 500,000 clones, approximately 89% recorded once. Material: peripheral blood, obtained in a trial of Ad26.COV2.S vaccine versus placebo. Receptors originate from a person between 18 and 60 years old who received the Ad26.COV2.S COVID-19 vaccine or a placebo.

This rearrangement joins TRBV19 to TRBJ1-6; 9 bases are a match to TRBD1. Germline CDR1 and CDR2: LNHDA and SQIVND (reference sequence). The CDR3 covers 14 residues. V shed 5 bases and J 11 bases; nucleotides not matched to a gene: 7. CDR3 amino acids: CASSVTGGTPPLHF. The CDR3 DNA sequence: TGTGCCAGTAGTGTGACAGGGGGTACACCACCCCTCCACTTT.

CDR3 nucleotide sequence: TGTGCCAGCAGCTTGGCCTCCCGGGGCGGGGCTACCGGGGAGCTGTTTTTT. Residues: CASSLASRGGATGELFF. The rearrangement uses TRBV5-4 and TRBJ2-2, with D perhaps matching TRBD2 (6 bases). Per germline, CDR1 SGHNT and CDR2 YYREEE (reference sequence). The CDR3 loop spans 17 amino acids. Trimming took 0 bases from V and 5 from J, leaving 17 bases between them.

The V gene is TRBV14, the J gene TRBJ2-3; 13 positions match TRBD2. Germline V gives CDR1 SGHDN, CDR2 FVKESK. The CDR3 runs to 18 residues. V lost 0 bases to trimming and J lost 3 bases; unmatched junction nucleotides: 6. The CDR3 sequence: CASSQEILGLAGTDTQYF. In DNA, the CDR3 is TGTGCCAGCAGCCAAGAGATACTGGGACTAGCGGGGACAGATACGCAGTATTTT.

The CDR3 DNA sequence: TGCAGCGTTGACTCGGGATCTAGCGTGGGAGATACGCAGTATTTT. Translating gives CSVDSGSSVGDTQYF. V usage is TRBV29-1 and J usage is TRBJ2-3, with D perhaps TRBD2 (6 bases). V shed 3 bases and J shed 5 bases, with 18 bases lying between them. Germline-derived CDR1 and CDR2 are SQVTM and ANQGSEA. The CDR3 covers 15 residues.

DNA for the CDR3: TGTGCCAGCAGCCAGGGGGGGACAGGGTACTACGAGCAGTACTTC. Encoded protein: CASSQGGTGYYEQYF. This chain joins TRBV7-2 and TRBJ2-7; 9 bases line up with TRBD1. Germline loops: CDR1 SGHTA, CDR2 FQGNSA. Trimming removed 5 bases from V and 3 bases from J; junction bases left unmatched: 8. CDR3 length: 15 amino acids.

The chain recombines TRBV3-1 (or the pseudogene TRBV3-2) with TRBJ2-7; D ambiguous. Between the trimmed V and J ends, which lost 2 bases and 3 bases, there was a span of 17 bases. The germline CDR1 and CDR2 sequences are LGHDT and YNNKEL (reference sequence). This CDR3 is built from 16 residues. This CDR3 reads CASSQRPTAQFYEQYF. For the CDR3, the DNA is TGTGCCAGCAGCCAAAGACCCACGGCCCAATTCTACGAGCAGTACTTC.

The rearrangement joins TRBV28 to TRBJ1-6, with D unclear. The CDR3 length is 14 residues. Trimming removed 6 bases at V and 7 bases at J, with 13 bases between. Germline V gene lookup returns CDR1 MDHEN and CDR2 SYDVKM. The CDR3 region is CASSHTRLNSPLHF. DNA for the CDR3: TGTGCCAGCAGCCACACAAGGTTAAATTCACCCCTCCACTTT.

This sequence joins TRBV3-1 (or the pseudogene TRBV3-2) and TRBJ2-4; D remains unclear. There are 15 residues in the CDR3. CDR1 LGHDT and CDR2 YNNKEL come from the germline V gene (reference sequence). Deletions cut 3 bases from V and 6 bases from J, with 15 bases between. CDR3 amino acids: CASSQSGVGINIQYF. The CDR3 DNA reads TGTGCCAGCAGCCAGAGTGGTGTGGGGATAAACATTCAGTACTTC.

The chain couples TRBV6-2 or TRBV6-3 to TRBJ1-3; D unresolved. The V gene lost 2 bases and the J gene lost 0 bases, with 11 bases spanning the gap. There are 16 residues in the CDR3. Germline V gene lookup returns CDR1 MNHEY and CDR2 SVGEGT. CDR3 protein: CASSYRRAGSGNTIYF. The CDR3, as DNA: TGTGCCAGCAGTTACAGACGGGCTGGCTCTGGAAACACCATATATTTT.

The chain combines TRBV21-1 with TRBJ1-5; TRBD1, the table's D call, lacks a check against the DNA. TRBV21-1 is a pseudogene. The CDR3 runs to 17 residues. This CDR3 reads CASTGPTEPLDDQPQHF. The DNA of the CDR3 is TGTGCCAGCACCGGACCGACAGAACCCCTCGATGATCAGCCCCAGCATTTT.

The chain has TRBV27 and TRBJ2-6; 9 nucleotides line up with TRBD1. The CDR3 is 22 residues long. J lost 0 bases, V lost 2 bases, and 17 bases had no gene match. CDR1 and CDR2 from the germline V gene are MNHEY and SMNVEV (reference sequence). As DNA, the CDR3 is TGTGCCAGCAGTTTAAACCCGGGACAGGGTAATCCCTATAGCTCTGGGGCCAACGTCCTGACTTTC. Translating it yields CASSLNPGQGNPYSSGANVLTF. Full variable domain (remainder filled in from reference TRBV27 and TRBJ2-6): EAQVTQNPRYLITVTGKKLTVTCSQNMNHEYMSWYRQDPGLGLRQIYYSMNVEVTDKGDVPEGYKVSRKEKRNFPLILESPSPNQTSLYFCASSLNPGQGNPYSSGANVLTFGAGSRLTVL.

J is TRBJ1-1 and V is TRBV6-2 or TRBV6-3; D is possibly TRBD1 (6 bases). The CDR3 has 17 residues. The V and J ends lost 0 bases and 1 base respectively, with 15 bases between them. Germline V CDR1 and CDR2: MNHEY, SVGEGT. CDR3 sequence: CASSYSFTGQQNTEAFF. CDR3 nucleotides: TGTGCCAGCAGTTACTCTTTTACGGGACAACAGAACACTGAAGCTTTCTTT.

The chain employs TRBV5-6 and TRBJ1-1; D may be TRBD1 (5 bases). CDR1 and CDR2 (germline): SGHDT, YYEEEE. The CDR3 is 15 amino acids. Trimming pared 1 base from V and 5 bases from J, leaving 15 bases between. Here the CDR3 DNA reads TGTGCCAGCAGCTTGTCATTAATATCAGGGACTGAAGCTTTCTTT. Its protein product is CASSLSLISGTEAFF.

This clone was seen only once. This rearrangement joins TRBV7-9 to TRBJ1-2, with D possibly TRBD1 on 6 matching bases. V lost 3 bases and J 4 bases, leaving 12 bases between the germline ends. CDR1 is SEHNR, CDR2 FQNEAQ, per germline (reference sequence). The CDR3 extends over 14 amino acids. CDR3: CASSFTGTSYGYTF. As DNA, the CDR3 is TGTGCCAGCAGCTTTACAGGGACCTCCTATGGCTACACCTTC.

The chain is built from TRBV4-3 and TRBJ2-2; D gene uncertain. This CDR3 comprises 15 residues. With 4 bases removed from V and 4 bases from J, the gap between germline ends came to 13 bases. Germline CDR1 LGHNA, CDR2 YSLEER. CDR3: CASSPIRIPTGELFF. DNA for the CDR3: TGCGCCAGCAGCCCAATTCGGATACCCACCGGGGAGCTGTTTTTT.

The gene calls are TRBV7-2 and TRBJ1-2, with D possibly being TRBD1 (6 bases). The CDR3 sequence is 14 residues long. Germline V gene sequence: CDR1 SGHTA, CDR2 FQGNSA. V gave up 1 base and J gave up 3 bases, with 9 bases separating them. The CDR3 loop reads CASSLDRVYYGYTF. The CDR3 bases are TGTGCCAGCAGCTTAGACAGGGTTTACTATGGCTACACCTTC.

The chain has TRBV3-1 (or the pseudogene TRBV3-2) and TRBJ1-2; no firm D call. From germline, CDR1 is LGHDT and CDR2 YNNKEL (reference sequence). Trimming left V 0 bases short and J 5 bases short, with 4 bases between. There are 12 residues in the CDR3. The CDR3 region has the DNA TGTGCCAGCAGCCAAGAGGCTTATGGCTACACCTTC. This translates into CASSQEAYGYTF.

V is TRBV19 and J is TRBJ2-2; D possibly uses TRBD1 or TRBD2 (5 bases each). CDR1 LNHDA and CDR2 SQIVND come from the germline V gene (reference sequence). V lost 4 bases and J lost 9, with 18 bases in between. The CDR3 covers 15 residues. The DNA of the CDR3 is TGTGCCAGTAGTAGAACGGGGCCACCACCACGGGAGCTGTTTTTT. Translated: CASSRTGPPPRELFF.

The chain couples TRBV28 to TRBJ2-3; 10 bases are shared with TRBD2. The germline V gene encodes CDR1 MDHEN and CDR2 SYDVKM. This CDR3 is 14 amino acids long. V was pared by 9 bases and J by 2 bases, with 5 bases of the junction left unmatched. The chain's CDR3 is CASESGGVTDTQYF. The CDR3 DNA follows: TGTGCCAGTGAGAGCGGGGGGGTCACAGATACGCAGTATTTT.

The V and J genes are TRBV21-1 and TRBJ1-2. TRBV21-1 is given as a pseudogene. This CDR3 spans 15 amino acids. The CDR3 protein is CASSYELRLGYGYTF. DNA for the CDR3: TGTGCCAGCAGCTACGAACTCAGGCTAGGCTATGGCTACACCTTC.

This chain joins TRBV6-2 or TRBV6-3 and TRBJ2-7, with 12 bases fitting TRBD2. V gave up 0 bases and J gave up 5 bases; unmatched junction bases: 11. The CDR3 loop spans 18 amino acids. Germline V gene data show CDR1 as MNHEY and CDR2 as SVGEGT. CDR3 coding DNA: TGTGCCAGCAGTTACTCCCCCAAGACTAGCGGGAGAGTAAACGAGCAGTACGTC. Amino acids: CASSYSPKTSGRVNEQYV.

This chain links TRBV27 with TRBJ1-6, with 7 bases aligning to TRBD1. The ends lost 6 bases at V and 6 bases at J; junction bases unmatched: 8. The CDR3 covers 15 residues. Per the germline V gene, CDR1 is MNHEY and CDR2 is SMNVEV (reference sequence). CDR3 sequence (DNA): TGTGCCAGCAGGGGATCGGGACAGCCTAATTCACCCCTCCACTTT. Translating it yields CASRGSGQPNSPLHF.

The rearrangement joins TRBV19 to TRBJ1-2; D gene unclear. V lost 7 bases and J lost 4, with 16 bases in between. Germline-derived CDR1 and CDR2 are LNHDA and SQIVND (reference sequence). The CDR3 totals 14 residues. DNA of the CDR3: TGTGCCAGTACCTTATCGGGGTACGGCTATGGCTACACCTTC. Protein product: CASTLSGYGYGYTF. The variable domain in full, with the rest retrieved from reference TRBV19 and TRBJ1-2, is DGGITQSPKYLFRKEGQNVTLSCEQNLNHDAMYWYRQDPGQGLRLIYYSQIVNDFQKGDIAEGYSVSREKKESFPLTVTSAQKNPTAFYLCASTLSGYGYGYTFGSGTRLTVV.

This clone has only one observation. The gene calls are TRBV28 and TRBJ1-5; weak D call: TRBD1 (6 bases). The CDR3 runs 16 residues. Germline V CDR1 and CDR2: MDHEN, SYDVKM. The V gene lost 7 bases and the J gene lost 5 bases, with 21 bases spanning the gap. The CDR3 region has the DNA TGTGCCAGCACTAAAGGGTTCGGGGGACATGATCAGCCCCAGCATTTT. Translating it yields CASTKGFGGHDQPQHF.

J is TRBJ1-5 and V is TRBV18; D not resolved. Trimming took 0 bases from V and 3 from J, leaving 9 bases between them. The CDR3 contains 15 residues. Germline-derived CDR1 and CDR2 are KGHSH and LQKENI. CDR3 nucleotide sequence: TGTGCCAGCTCACCACCTGGACGGCACAATCAGCCCCAGCATTTT. This codes for CASSPPGRHNQPQHF.

V and J are TRBV19 and TRBJ2-1; the match to TRBD2 covers 7 bases. Germline V CDR1 and CDR2: LNHDA, SQIVND (reference sequence). The CDR3 loop spans 14 amino acids. J gave up 3 bases and V 8 bases, and 7 bases lay outside the gene matches. This chain's CDR3 is CASVPGGSYNEQFF. In DNA form, the CDR3 reads TGTGCCAGTGTCCCGGGGGGAAGCTACAATGAGCAGTTCTTC.

The sample holds one count of this clone. The chain is built from TRBV11-1 and TRBJ2-3; 8 bases are a match to TRBD1. The CDR3 runs 15 residues. Looked up from germline, CDR1 is SGHAT and CDR2 is FQDESV (reference sequence). After removal of 3 bases from V and 0 bases from J, the junction contained 2 bases not matched to a gene. The CDR3: CASSFTGGSTDTQYF. As DNA, the CDR3 is TGTGCCAGCAGCTTTACAGGGGGTAGCACAGATACGCAGTATTTT.

DNA for the CDR3: TGTGCCAGCTCACCTCAAATGGGACGGGTAAACTATGGCTACACCTTC. Protein: CASSPQMGRVNYGYTF. This chain links TRBV18 with TRBJ1-2; the D gene is possibly TRBD1 (5 bases). Germline CDR1 KGHSH, CDR2 LQKENI. The CDR3 totals 16 residues. V lost 3 bases and J lost 2, with 16 bases in between.

V gene TRBV2 combines with J gene TRBJ2-4; no reliable D call. Germline V gene lookup returns CDR1 SNHLY and CDR2 FYNNEI. The CDR3 loop spans 12 amino acids. The V and J ends lost 7 bases and 8 bases respectively, with 12 bases between them. CDR3 amino acids: CASKPDTDIQYF. CDR3 nucleotides: TGTGCCAGCAAGCCCGACACAGACATTCAGTACTTC.

This chain connects TRBV29-1 to TRBJ2-3; D may be TRBD1 or TRBD2 (6 bases each). The length of the CDR3 is 14 residues. The germline V gene encodes CDR1 SQVTM and CDR2 ANQGSEA. V was cut by 4 bases and J by 6 bases, with 17 bases left in between. The CDR3, as DNA: TGCAGCGTTGTGGGGGGCAGGTACACGGATACGCAGTATTTT. It is translated as CSVVGGRYTDTQYF.

The rearrangement links TRBV27 to TRBJ2-7, with D possibly being TRBD2 (6 bases). Germline-derived CDR1 and CDR2 are MNHEY and SMNVEV (reference sequence). The CDR3 is made up of 15 amino acids. V was shortened by 10 bases and J by 7 bases, with 26 bases between the two germline ends. CDR3 nucleotide sequence: TGTGCCACCTCCGCTGGCGCGGGAACCGTAGGGGAGCAGTACGTC. Translating it yields CATSAGAGTVGEQYV.

This clone was picked up one time. The chain employs TRBV28 and TRBJ1-1, with D perhaps TRBD1 (6 bases). The V end was cut by 7 bases, the J end by 0 bases, with 21 bases between. Germline CDR1 reads MDHEN; CDR2 reads SYDVKM. The length of the CDR3 is 17 residues. For the CDR3, the DNA is TGTGCCAGCACCCTGCTACAGGGCTGGGGCATGAACACTGAAGCTTTCTTT. Protein product: CASTLLQGWGMNTEAFF.